This TCR beta chain was sequenced for a study of technical replicates of blood from several donors. Produced via immunoSEQ multiplex PCR; TCRdb's table is partial and in-frame only. The data hold 12,000 or so clones, with under 95% observed a single time. V dropped 0 bases and J dropped 7; count of bases not matched to a gene: 6. The germline V gene encodes CDR1 SEHNR and CDR2 FQNEAQ (reference sequence). This CDR3 contains 16 residues. This sequence was found in a human donor in good health. This sequence joins TRBV7-9 and TRBJ1-4, with TRBD1 matching 9 bases. Input material: PBMCs. This CDR3 reads CASSLAVGTGSEKLFF. CDR3 DNA sequence: TGTGCCAGCAGCTTAGCCGTTGGGACAGGGAGTGAAAAACTGTTTTTT.